Below, 6 T cell receptor beta chains from the same sample are listed, as sequenced in a study of blood T cell repertoires in COVID-19. The repertoire was sequenced with immunoSEQ multiplex PCR; TCRdb's copy has only in-frame clones and lacks some. The table records over 100,000 clones, around four fifths of them present only once. Sequencing was performed on peripheral blood. The source of these receptors is a man aged 55-75 years with active or convalescent COVID-19.

This chain uses TRBV6-1 with TRBJ2-7; 7 bases agree with TRBD1. J lost 5 bases, V lost 3 bases, and 10 bases had no gene match. Germline loops: CDR1 MNHNS, CDR2 SASEGT. The CDR3 runs 15 residues. This CDR3 is CASSDPRGSINEQYF. The CDR3 nucleotides read TGTGCCAGCAGTGATCCCAGGGGGTCAATAAACGAGCAGTACTTC.

The V call is TRBV9, the J call TRBJ2-3; no clear D. Germline values: CDR1 SGDLS, CDR2 YYNGEE. The V end lost 1 base, the J end lost 5 bases, and 11 bases lay between the germline ends. The CDR3 has 14 amino acids. This chain's CDR3 is CASSVLVRGDTQYF. CDR3 nucleotide sequence: TGTGCCAGCAGCGTACTGGTCAGAGGAGATACGCAGTATTTT.

CDR3 sequence reads: CASSLGQIYGYTF. CDR3 nucleotides: TGTGCCAGCAGCCTGGGACAGATCTATGGCTACACCTTC. The chain is built from TRBV5-6 and TRBJ1-2; TRBD1 aligns across 7 bases. This CDR3 comprises 13 residues. V lost 4 bases and J lost 4; bases outside the gene matches: 4. The V gene's germline CDR1 is SGHDT and CDR2 YYEEEE.

The chain carries TRBV6-2 or TRBV6-3 and TRBJ1-2; D is unresolved. Germline V gives CDR1 MNHEY, CDR2 SVGEGT. The CDR3 is 16 amino acids. Deletions cut 0 bases from V and 7 bases from J, with 18 bases between. For the CDR3, the DNA is TGTGCCAGCAGTTACTCAATCTTCGTTGATCTCGGTGGCTACACCTTC. This sequence encodes CASSYSIFVDLGGYTF.

This chain uses TRBV2 with TRBJ1-2; no firm D call. Germline lookup yields CDR1 SNHLY and CDR2 FYNNEI. V was cut by 4 bases and J by 7 bases, with 13 bases left in between. This CDR3 spans 13 amino acids. CDR3 nucleotide sequence: TGTGCCAGCAGTGTGGGCAGGCTTCGTGGCTACACCTTC. Translating gives CASSVGRLRGYTF.

The rearrangement links TRBV6-1 to TRBJ2-3; D might be TRBD1 (6 bases). The germline V and J ends were trimmed by 2 bases and 2 bases, with 8 bases remaining between them. This CDR3 has 14 residues. Germline-derived CDR1 and CDR2 are MNHNS and SASEGT. CDR3 nucleotide sequence: TGTGCCAGCAGTGAAAGGGGGTTCACAGATACGCAGTATTTT. Protein sequence: CASSERGFTDTQYF.